This entry describes one TCR beta chain. What it recognizes is unknown. This CDR3 region has 15 residues. V was trimmed by 4 bases and J by 0 bases, leaving 14 bases between them. CDR1 and CDR2 (germline): SGHRS, YFSETQ. cDNA libraries for TCR beta contained unique molecular identifiers. One entry per CDR3 protein results from TCRdb running MiXCR on the PCR reads. The sample shows 820,000 or so distinct CDR3 sequences, around 53% of them seen only once. This sample is part of a study of post-analysis software for immune sequencing data. Whole-study findings and limits: About five TRBV segments (TRBV5-6, TRBV5-1 and TRBV20-1 among them) occurred more frequently in patients than in controls.

What was sequenced was blood. The clonotype comes from a girl under 18 with multiple sclerosis. The chain combines TRBV5-1 with TRBJ2-7; tentative D call: TRBD1 (6 bases). The DNA of the CDR3 is TGCGCCAGCAGCCCCGGGACATTGAACTCCTACGAGCAGTACTTC. This encodes CASSPGTLNSYEQYF.